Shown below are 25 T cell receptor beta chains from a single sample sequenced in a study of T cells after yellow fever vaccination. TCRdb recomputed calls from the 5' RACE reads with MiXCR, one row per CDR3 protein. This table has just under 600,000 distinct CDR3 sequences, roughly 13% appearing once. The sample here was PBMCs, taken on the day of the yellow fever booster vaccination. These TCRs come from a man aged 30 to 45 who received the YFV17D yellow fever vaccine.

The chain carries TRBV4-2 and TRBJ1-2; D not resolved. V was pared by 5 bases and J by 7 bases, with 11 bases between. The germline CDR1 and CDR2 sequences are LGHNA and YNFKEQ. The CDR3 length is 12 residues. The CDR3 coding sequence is TGTGCCAGCAGCAAGTATGAATCTGGCTACACCTTC. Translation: CASSKYESGYTF.

As DNA, the CDR3 is TGTGCCACCAGTCCGCCGGTCGGTGAGCAGTTCTTC. Translated: CATSPPVGEQFF. The gene calls are TRBV24-1 and TRBJ2-1; D is undetermined. Deletions cut 6 bases from V and 9 bases from J, with 11 bases between. The CDR3 runs 12 residues. Germline assignment: CDR1 KGHDR and CDR2 SFDVKD.

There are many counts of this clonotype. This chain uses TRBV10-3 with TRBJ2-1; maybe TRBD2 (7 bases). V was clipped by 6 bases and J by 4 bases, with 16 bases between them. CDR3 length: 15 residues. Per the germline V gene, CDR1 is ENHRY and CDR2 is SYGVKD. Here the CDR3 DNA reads TGTGCCATCAGGGGGGCTAGCGGAGGGTACAATGAGCAGTTCTTC. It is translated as CAIRGASGGYNEQFF.

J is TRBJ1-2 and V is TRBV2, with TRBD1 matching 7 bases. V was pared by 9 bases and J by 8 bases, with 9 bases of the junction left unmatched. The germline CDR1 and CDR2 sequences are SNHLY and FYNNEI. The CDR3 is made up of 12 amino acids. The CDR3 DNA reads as TGTGCCAGACAAGACAGGGTTGACGGCTACACCTTC. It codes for CARQDRVDGYTF.

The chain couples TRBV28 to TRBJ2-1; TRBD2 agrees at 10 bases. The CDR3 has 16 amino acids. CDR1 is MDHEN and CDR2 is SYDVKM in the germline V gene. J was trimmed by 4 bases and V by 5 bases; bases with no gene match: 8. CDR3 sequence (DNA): TGTGCCAGCAGTACACTAGCGGGAATCTCATACAATGAGCAGTTCTTC. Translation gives CASSTLAGISYNEQFF. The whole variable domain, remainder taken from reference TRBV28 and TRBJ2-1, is DVKVTQSSRYLVKRTGEKVFLECVQDMDHENMFWYRQDPGLGLRLIYFSYDVKMKEKGDIPEGYSVSREKKERFSLILESASTNQTSMYLCASSTLAGISYNEQFFGPGTRLTVL.

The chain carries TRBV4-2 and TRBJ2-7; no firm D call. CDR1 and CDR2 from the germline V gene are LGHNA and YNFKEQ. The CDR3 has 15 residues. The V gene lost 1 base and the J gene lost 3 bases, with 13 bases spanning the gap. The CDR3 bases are TGTGCCAGCAGCCAAGGTTACTCTGGCGACTACGAGCAGTACTTC. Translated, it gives CASSQGYSGDYEQYF.

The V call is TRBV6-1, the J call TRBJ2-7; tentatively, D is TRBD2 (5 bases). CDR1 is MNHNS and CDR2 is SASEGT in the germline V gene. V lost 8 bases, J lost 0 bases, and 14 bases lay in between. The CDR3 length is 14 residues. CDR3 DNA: TGTGCCAGCCGGACTGACTCCATCTCCTACGAGCAGTACTTC. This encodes CASRTDSISYEQYF.

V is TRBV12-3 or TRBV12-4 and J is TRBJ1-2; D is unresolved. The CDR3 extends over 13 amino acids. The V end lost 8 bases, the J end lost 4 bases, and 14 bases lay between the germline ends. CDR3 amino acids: CASGYSGSYGYTF. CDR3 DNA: TGTGCCAGCGGGTACTCAGGATCCTATGGCTACACCTTC.

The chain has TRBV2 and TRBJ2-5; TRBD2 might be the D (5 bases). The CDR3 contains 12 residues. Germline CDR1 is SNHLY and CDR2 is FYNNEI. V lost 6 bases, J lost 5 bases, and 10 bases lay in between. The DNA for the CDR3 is TGTGCCAGCAGCGGGAACTGGGAGACCCAGTACTTC. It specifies CASSGNWETQYF.

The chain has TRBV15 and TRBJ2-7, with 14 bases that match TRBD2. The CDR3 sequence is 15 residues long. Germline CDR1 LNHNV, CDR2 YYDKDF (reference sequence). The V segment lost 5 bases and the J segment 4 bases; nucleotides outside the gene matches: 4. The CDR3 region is CATSPGTSGRYEQYF. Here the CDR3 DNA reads TGTGCCACCAGCCCCGGGACTAGCGGGAGATACGAGCAGTACTTC.

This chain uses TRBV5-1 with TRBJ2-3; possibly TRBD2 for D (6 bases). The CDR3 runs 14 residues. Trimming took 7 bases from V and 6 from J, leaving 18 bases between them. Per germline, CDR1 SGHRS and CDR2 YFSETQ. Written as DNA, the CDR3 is TGCGCCAGCGGACTTGGGGGAGGCCTGGATACGCAGTATTTT. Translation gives CASGLGGGLDTQYF.

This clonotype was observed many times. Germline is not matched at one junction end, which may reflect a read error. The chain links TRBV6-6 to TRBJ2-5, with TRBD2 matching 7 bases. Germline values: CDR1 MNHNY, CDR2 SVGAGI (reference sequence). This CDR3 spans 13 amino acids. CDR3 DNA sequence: TGTGCCAGCAGTTCCGGACTAGGGGAGATCCAGTACTTC. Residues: CASSSGLGEIQYF.

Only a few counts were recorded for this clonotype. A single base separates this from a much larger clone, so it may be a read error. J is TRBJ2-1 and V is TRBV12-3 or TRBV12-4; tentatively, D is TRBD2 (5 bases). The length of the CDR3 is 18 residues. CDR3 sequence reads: CAISPPQASSHPDYEQFF. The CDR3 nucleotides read TGTGCCATCAGTCCTCCTCAGGCTAGTTCGCACCCGGACTATGAGCAGTTCTTC.

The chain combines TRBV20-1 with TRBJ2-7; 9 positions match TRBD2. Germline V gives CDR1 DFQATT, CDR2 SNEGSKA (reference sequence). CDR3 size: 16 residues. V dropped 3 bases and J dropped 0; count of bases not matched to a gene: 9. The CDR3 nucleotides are TGCAGTGCTAGGATTTCGCGGGAGGGCCTCTCCTACGAGCAGTACTTC. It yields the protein CSARISREGLSYEQYF.

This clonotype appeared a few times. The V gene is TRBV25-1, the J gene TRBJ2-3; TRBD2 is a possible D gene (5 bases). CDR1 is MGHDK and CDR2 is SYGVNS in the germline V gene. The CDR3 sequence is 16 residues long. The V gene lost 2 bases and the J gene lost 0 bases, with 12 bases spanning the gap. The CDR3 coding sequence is TGTGCCAGCAGTGAAGAAGCGGTTACTAGCACAGATACGCAGTATTTT. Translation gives CASSEEAVTSTDTQYF. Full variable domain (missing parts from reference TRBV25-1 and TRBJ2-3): EADIYQTPRYLVIGTGKKITLECSQTMGHDKMYWYQQDPGMELHLIHYSYGVNSTEKGDLSSESTVSRIRTEHFPLTLESARPSHTSQYLCASSEEAVTSTDTQYFGPGTRLTVL.

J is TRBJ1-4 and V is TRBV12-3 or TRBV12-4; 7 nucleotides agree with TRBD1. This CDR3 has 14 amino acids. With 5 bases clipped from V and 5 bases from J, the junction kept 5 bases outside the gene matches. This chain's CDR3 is CASSDLDRNEKLFF. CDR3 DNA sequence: TGTGCCAGCAGTGATTTGGACAGGAATGAAAAACTGTTTTTT.

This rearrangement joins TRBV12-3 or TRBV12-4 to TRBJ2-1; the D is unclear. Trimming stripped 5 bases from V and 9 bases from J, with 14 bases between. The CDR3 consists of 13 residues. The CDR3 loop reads CASSQWDMGEQFF. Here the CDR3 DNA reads TGTGCCAGCAGTCAGTGGGATATGGGTGAGCAGTTCTTC.

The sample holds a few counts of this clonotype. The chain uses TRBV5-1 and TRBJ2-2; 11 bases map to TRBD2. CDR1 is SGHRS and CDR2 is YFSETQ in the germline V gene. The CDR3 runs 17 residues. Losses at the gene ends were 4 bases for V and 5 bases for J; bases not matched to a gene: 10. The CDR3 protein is CASSRGLAGGDTGELFF. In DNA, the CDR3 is TGCGCCAGCAGCCGCGGCCTAGCGGGAGGTGATACCGGGGAGCTGTTTTTT.

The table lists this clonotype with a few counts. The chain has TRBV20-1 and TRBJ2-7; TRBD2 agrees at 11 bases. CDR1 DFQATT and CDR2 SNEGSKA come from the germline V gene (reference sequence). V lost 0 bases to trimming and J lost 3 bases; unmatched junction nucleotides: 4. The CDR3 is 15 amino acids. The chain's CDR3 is CSARDPLAGGYEQYF. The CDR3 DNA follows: TGCAGTGCTAGAGATCCGCTAGCGGGAGGCTACGAGCAGTACTTC.

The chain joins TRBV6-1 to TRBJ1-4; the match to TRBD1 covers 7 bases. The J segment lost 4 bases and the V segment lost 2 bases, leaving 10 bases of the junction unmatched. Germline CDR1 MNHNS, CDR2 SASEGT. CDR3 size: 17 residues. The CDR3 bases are TGTGCCAGCAGTGAATTCCCCACAGGGGCCGGTAATGAAAAACTGTTTTTT. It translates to CASSEFPTGAGNEKLFF.

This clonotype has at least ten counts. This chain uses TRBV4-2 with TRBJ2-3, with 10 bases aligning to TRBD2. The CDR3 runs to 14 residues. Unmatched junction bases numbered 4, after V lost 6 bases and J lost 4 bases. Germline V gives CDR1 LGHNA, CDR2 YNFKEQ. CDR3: CASSQREGSDTQYF. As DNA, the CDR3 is TGTGCCAGCAGTCAGCGGGAGGGTTCAGATACGCAGTATTTT.

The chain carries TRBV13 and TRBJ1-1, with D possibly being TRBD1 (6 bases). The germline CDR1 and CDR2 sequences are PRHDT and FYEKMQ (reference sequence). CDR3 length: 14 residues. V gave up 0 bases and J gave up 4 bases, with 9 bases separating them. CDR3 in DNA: TGTGCCAGCAGCTTAGGTCAGGGGAGCACTGAAGCTTTCTTT. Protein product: CASSLGQGSTEAFF.

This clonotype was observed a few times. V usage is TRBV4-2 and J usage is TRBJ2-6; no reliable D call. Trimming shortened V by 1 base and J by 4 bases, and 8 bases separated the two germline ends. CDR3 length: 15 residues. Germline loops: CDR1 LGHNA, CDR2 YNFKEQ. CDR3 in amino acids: CASSQAGSGANVLTF. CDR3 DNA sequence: TGTGCCAGCAGCCAAGCCGGCTCCGGGGCCAACGTCCTGACTTTC.

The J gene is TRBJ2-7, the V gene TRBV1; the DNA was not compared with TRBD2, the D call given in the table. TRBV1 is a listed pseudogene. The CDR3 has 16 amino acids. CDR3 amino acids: CTSSHLAGALSTSTTF. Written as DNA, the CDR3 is TGCACCAGCAGCCATCTAGCGGGGGCCCTTTCCACCTCGACCACCTTC.

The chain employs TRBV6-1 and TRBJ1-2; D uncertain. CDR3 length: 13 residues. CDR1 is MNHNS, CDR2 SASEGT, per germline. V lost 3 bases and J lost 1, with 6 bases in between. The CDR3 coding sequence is TGTGCCAGCAGTGAGGCGATTAACTATGGCTACACCTTC. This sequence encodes CASSEAINYGYTF.